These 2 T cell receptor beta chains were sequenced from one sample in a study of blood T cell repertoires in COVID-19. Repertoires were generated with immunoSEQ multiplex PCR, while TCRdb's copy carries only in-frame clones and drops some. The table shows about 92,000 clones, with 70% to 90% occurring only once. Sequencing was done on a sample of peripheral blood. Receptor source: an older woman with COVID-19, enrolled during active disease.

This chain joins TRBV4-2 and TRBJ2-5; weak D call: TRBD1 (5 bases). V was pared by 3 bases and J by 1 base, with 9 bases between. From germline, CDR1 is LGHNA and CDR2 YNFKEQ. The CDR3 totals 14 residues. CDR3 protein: CASSQGLFQETQYF. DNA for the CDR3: TGTGCCAGCAGCCAGGGGCTGTTCCAAGAGACCCAGTACTTC.

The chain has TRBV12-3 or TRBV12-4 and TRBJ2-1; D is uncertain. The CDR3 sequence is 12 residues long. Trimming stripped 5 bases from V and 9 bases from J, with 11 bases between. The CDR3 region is CASSPQVGEQFF. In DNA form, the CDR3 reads TGTGCCAGCAGTCCCCAGGTGGGTGAGCAGTTCTTC.